These T cell receptor beta chains were read from a single sample in a study of cytomegalovirus exposure and HLA in healthy donors. Sequencing used immunoSEQ multiplex PCR; TCRdb keeps in-frame clones, though not all of them. The data show approximately 150,000 clones, around 80% seen once. The sequencing sample was made of PBMCs. Receptor source: a boy aged 2 to 10 in good health and CMV-seronegative. Both conserved end residues are part of each CDR3. D genes are given only for firm matches. Size values are once, few and many counts, or a class for expanded clones, and some rows have none.

v_gene	j_gene	abundance	d_gene	CDR3nt	CDR3aa
TRBV7-9	TRBJ1-2	once	NA	TGTTCCAGCAGCTTTGAAGCGTTGACCTTC	CSSSFEALTF
TRBV4-3	TRBJ2-7	NA	NA	TGCGCCAGCAGCCTTCGCGGGGTCCCTGTTCTAGCACCATGCCACGAGCAGTACTTC	CASSLRGVPVLAPCHEQYF
TRBV27	TRBJ2-3	NA	TRBD2	TGTGCCAGCAGTTTATGGGGGACTAGCTCACTAGGCACAGATACGCAGTATTTT	CASSLWGTSSLGTDTQYF
TRBV28	TRBJ2-7	NA	TRBD1	TGTGCCAGCAGGCAGCCACAGGGGACGCGGAGGCCGGAGCAGTACTTC	CASRQPQGTRRPEQYF
TRBV11-2	TRBJ2-7	few	TRBD2	TGTGCCAGCAGCTTAGGCACTAGCGGGAGGGCCTACGAGCAGTACTTC	CASSLGTSGRAYEQYF
TRBV7-7	TRBJ2-5	NA	TRBD2	TGTGCCAGCAGCCCCCTAGCGGGTAGGAAAGAGACCCAGTACTTC	CASSPLAGRKETQYF
TRBV28	TRBJ2-7	NA	NA	TGTGCCAGCAGTCCCTTGACACGTAGAGACGAGCAGTACTTC	CASSPLTRRDEQYF
TRBV27	TRBJ2-5	NA	TRBD1	TGTGCCAGCAGTTCATATGACAGGGGCCTCCAAGAGACCCAGTACTTC	CASSSYDRGLQETQYF
TRBV7-9	TRBJ1-5	NA	NA	TGTGCCAGCAGCTCACATAATCAGCCCCAGCATTTT	CASSSHNQPQHF
TRBV28	TRBJ2-5	NA	NA	TGTGCCAGCAGTGCCCAGTTGGAGACCCAGTACTTC	CASSAQLETQYF
TRBV11-3	TRBJ2-1	NA	NA	TGTGCCAGCAGCTTCGGACTGGGTGAGCAGTTCTTC	CASSFGLGEQFF
TRBV14	TRBJ1-2	NA	NA	TGTGCCAGCAGCCAAGTCGGCAGGATTCGCGGCTACACCTTC	CASSQVGRIRGYTF
TRBV27	TRBJ1-6	NA	TRBD1	TGTGCCAGCAGTTTATACGACAGGGCCTATTCACCCCTCCACTTT	CASSLYDRAYSPLHF
TRBV5-4	TRBJ2-7	NA	TRBD2	TGTGCCAGCAGCTTGGTCAGCGGGGGACTCTACGAGCAGTACTTC	CASSLVSGGLYEQYF
TRBV7-9	TRBJ1-5	NA	TRBD1	TGTGCCAGCAGCCGAAGCCTGACAGGGGGTGGTCAGCCCCAGCATTTT	CASSRSLTGGGQPQHF
TRBV27	TRBJ1-1	NA	NA	TGTGCCAGCAAGATGCGAACAGGGTGGGAGAACACTGAAGCTTTCTTT	CASKMRTGWENTEAFF
TRBV6-1	TRBJ1-1	NA	NA	TGTGCCAGCAGTGAAGTAGAGCGACCGAACACTGAAGCTTTCTTT	CASSEVERPNTEAFF
TRBV9	TRBJ2-1	NA	NA	TGTGCCAGCAGCCCGAGGACGGGAAACTACAATGAGCAGTTCTTC	CASSPRTGNYNEQFF
TRBV5-1	TRBJ2-5	NA	NA	TGCGCCAGCAGCTTGGGGGTAGCCCGGGAGACCCAGTACTTC	CASSLGVARETQYF
TRBV27	TRBJ2-3	NA	TRBD1	TGTGCCAGCAAGGCATCAGGGGGAGCAGGGGGTACGCAGTATTTT	CASKASGGAGGTQYF
TRBV10-2	TRBJ1-2	NA	NA	TGCGCCAGCAGTGAGTCGAATAGGGGTTATGGCTACACCTTC	CASSESNRGYGYTF
TRBV11-3	TRBJ2-1	NA	NA	TGTGCCAGCAGCTTAGGAAAAAGCGCTAGCTCCTACAATGAGCAGTTCTTC	CASSLGKSASSYNEQFF